This T cell receptor (beta chain) was documented in a study of beta chain features in type 1 diabetes. For the study at large: Patients did not differ from healthy donors in age, gender or cell yield. Investigators examined around 110 million sorted cells across all samples. Study results and limitations: A closer apparent resemblance between naive, central memory and Treg TCRB repertoires was seen in patients than in healthy donors. Significant though moderate, a shortening of TCRB CDR3s appeared in all four CD4+ subsets of Type 1 diabetes patients.

Expressed TCRB transcripts got sequenced, as all isolated RNA was reverse transcribed. Clones were sequenced by immunoSEQ multiplex PCR, and TCRdb holds only the in-frame ones, with some missing. Of around 45,000 clones listed, roughly 45% are singletons. Turning to this clone: The antigen remains undetermined.

The authors sorted CD4+ naive, central memory, regulatory and stem cell-like memory cells via CD45RO/CCR7/CD25/CD127/CD95/CD27. This CDR3 has 13 residues. Between the trimmed V and J ends, which lost 6 bases and 4 bases, there was a span of 9 bases. CDR1 is SNHLY and CDR2 is FYNNEI in the germline V gene. The V and J genes are TRBV2 and TRBJ2-2; a weak D match, TRBD2 (5 bases). The material sequenced was stem cell memory CD4+ T cells from blood. This receptor was identified in a man aged 25-45 years with type 1 diabetes. CDR3: CASRGASTGELFF. The CDR3 region has the DNA TGTGCCAGCAGGGGAGCGAGCACCGGGGAGCTGTTTTTT.